This T cell receptor beta chain was observed in a study of T cell responses to AZD1222 COVID-19 vaccine. Overall study results and limits: Most donors were white British and more were female, and clonal diversity was possibly underestimated.

Concerning this clone: Its antigen is currently unknown.

The method was immunoSEQ multiplex PCR; TCRdb's version includes in-frame clones alone and lacks a portion of them. The profile covers under 150,000 clones, with roughly 91% appearing a single time and around 5.1% taken by the ten largest. Specimen: peripheral blood, collected on day 0 of AZD1222 vaccination. This receptor was taken from an adult in good health.

CDR3 nucleotides: TGTGCCAGTAGCCTCCGGGGGACATTCTCCAATGAGCAGTTCTTC. Translating gives CASSLRGTFSNEQFF. The J gene is TRBJ2-1, the V gene TRBV19; D might be TRBD1 or TRBD2, each matching 6 bases. The CDR3 is 15 amino acids. V lost 6 bases and J 6 bases, leaving 18 bases between the germline ends. CDR1 and CDR2 from the germline V gene are LNHDA and SQIVND (reference sequence).